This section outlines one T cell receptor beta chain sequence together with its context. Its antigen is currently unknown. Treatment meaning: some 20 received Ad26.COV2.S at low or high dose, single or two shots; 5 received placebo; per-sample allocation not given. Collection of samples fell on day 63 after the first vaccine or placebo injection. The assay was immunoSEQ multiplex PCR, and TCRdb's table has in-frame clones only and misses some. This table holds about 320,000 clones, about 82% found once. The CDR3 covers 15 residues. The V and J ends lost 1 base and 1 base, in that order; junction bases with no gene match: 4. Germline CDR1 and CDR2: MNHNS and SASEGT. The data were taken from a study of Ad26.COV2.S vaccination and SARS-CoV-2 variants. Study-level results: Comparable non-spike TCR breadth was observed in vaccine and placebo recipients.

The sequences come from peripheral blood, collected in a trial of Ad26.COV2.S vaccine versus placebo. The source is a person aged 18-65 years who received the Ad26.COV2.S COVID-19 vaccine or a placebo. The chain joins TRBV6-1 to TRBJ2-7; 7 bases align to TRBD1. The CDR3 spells CASSEGGQASYEQYF. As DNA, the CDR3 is TGTGCCAGCAGTGAAGGAGGACAGGCGTCCTACGAGCAGTACTTC.